The 7 T cell receptor beta chains given below trace back to one sample, sequenced in a study of cytomegalovirus exposure and HLA in healthy donors. The PCR was carried out with 60 Vbeta primers and 13 Jbeta primers. Only in-frame clones appear in the TCRdb table, and some are missing; sequencing was by immunoSEQ multiplex PCR. The sample consists of approximately 170,000 clones, roughly 80% of them appearing once. The sample was PBMCs. The receptors come from a male donor in good health and CMV-seronegative.

This sequence joins TRBV25-1 and TRBJ2-5; no definite D call. Trimming shortened V by 10 bases and J by 2 bases, and 14 bases separated the two germline ends. This CDR3 is 13 amino acids long. Germline loops: CDR1 MGHDK, CDR2 SYGVNS. The CDR3 loop reads CATIYGSQETQYF. In nucleotides, the CDR3 is TGTGCCACAATTTACGGGTCACAAGAGACCCAGTACTTC.

The rearrangement joins TRBV6-5 to TRBJ1-2; the D gene is possibly TRBD1 (5 bases). The CDR3 has 12 amino acids. Germline CDR1 is MNHEY and CDR2 is SVGAGI. Deletions cut 7 bases from V and 8 bases from J, with 14 bases between. DNA for the CDR3: TGTGCCAGCAACAAACGCGGGGGAGGCTACACCTTC. Its translation is CASNKRGGGYTF.

The chain couples TRBV6-5 to TRBJ2-1; 10 bases line up with TRBD1. V lost 0 bases, J lost 8 bases, and 4 bases stayed unmatched. Germline V gives CDR1 MNHEY, CDR2 SVGAGI. The CDR3 sequence is 15 residues long. CDR3 bases: TGTGCCAGCAGTTACTCAGGGACAGGGGTCTATGAGCAGTTCTTC. This gives the protein CASSYSGTGVYEQFF.

The chain carries TRBV6-1 and TRBJ2-5, with 12 bases lining up with TRBD2. The CDR3 is 16 residues long. V gave up 4 bases and J gave up 0 bases; unmatched junction bases: 3. The germline V gene has CDR1 MNHNS and CDR2 SASEGT. The DNA for the CDR3 is TGTGCCAGCAGTGCCCTAGCGGGGGGGAACCAAGAGACCCAGTACTTC. It is translated as CASSALAGGNQETQYF.

The chain employs TRBV25-1 and TRBJ1-3; D not certain. Germline V gene sequence: CDR1 MGHDK, CDR2 SYGVNS. The CDR3 length is 13 residues. V was shortened by 2 bases and J by 4 bases, with 6 bases between the two germline ends. CDR3 amino acids: CASSEILGNTIYF. The CDR3 DNA is TGTGCCAGCAGTGAAATCTTGGGAAACACCATATATTTT.

The rearrangement uses TRBV30 and TRBJ1-5; D is unresolved. V was trimmed by 2 bases and J by 5 bases, leaving 13 bases between them. Per germline, CDR1 GTSNPN and CDR2 SVGIG (reference sequence). This CDR3 has 14 amino acids. CDR3 in amino acids: CAWSPGGVDQPQHF. CDR3 nucleotides: TGTGCCTGGAGTCCCGGCGGCGTGGATCAGCCCCAGCATTTT.

V gene TRBV7-9 combines with J gene TRBJ1-5; 7 nucleotides line up with TRBD1. The germline CDR1 and CDR2 sequences are SEHNR and FQNEAQ (reference sequence). V was clipped by 5 bases and J by 0 bases; unmatched bases: 4. This CDR3 has 15 amino acids. In DNA form, the CDR3 reads TGTGCCAGCAGCGGCAGGGGGGATAGCAATCAGCCCCAGCATTTT. Its translation: CASSGRGDSNQPQHF.